A single sample is the source of the 14 T cell receptor beta chains below, sequenced in a study of blood T cell repertoires in COVID-19. Measured with immunoSEQ multiplex PCR; TCRdb has only the in-frame clones, and not every one. The sample has a few hundred thousand clones, roughly 90% seen once. Sequences were obtained from peripheral blood. The receptors originated from a woman aged 30 to 39 with COVID-19, enrolled during active disease.

There are a few counts of this clone. Other DNA sequences within the sample encode an identical CDR3. J is TRBJ2-7 and V is TRBV19; weak D call: TRBD1 (5 bases). Per germline, CDR1 LNHDA and CDR2 SQIVND (reference sequence). The CDR3 covers 13 residues. The V gene lost 4 bases and the J gene lost 1 base, with 8 bases spanning the gap. The CDR3 region is CASSTGQSYEQYF. The CDR3 nucleotides read TGTGCCAGTAGTACAGGGCAGTCCTACGAGCAGTACTTC.

This rearrangement joins TRBV4-1 to TRBJ2-1; TRBD2 might be the D (5 bases). From germline, CDR1 is MGHRA and CDR2 YSYEKL. V lost 0 bases to trimming and J lost 0 bases, with 15 bases between them. The CDR3 runs 18 residues. CDR3 in amino acids: CASSQDLGATSSYNEQFF. In DNA form, the CDR3 reads TGCGCCAGCAGCCAAGATCTGGGAGCCACTAGCTCCTACAATGAGCAGTTCTTC.

The chain links TRBV19 to TRBJ1-3, with D tentatively TRBD1 (5 bases). The CDR3 is 15 amino acids. Germline V lookup: CDR1 LNHDA, CDR2 SQIVND (reference sequence). V lost 3 bases to trimming and J lost 2 bases, with 11 bases between them. The chain's CDR3 is CASSIQGGTGNTIYF. The DNA of the CDR3 is TGTGCCAGTAGTATTCAGGGCGGAACTGGAAACACCATATATTTT.

V and J are TRBV19 and TRBJ2-2, with D possibly matching TRBD1 (5 bases). This CDR3 is 15 amino acids long. Trimming took off 7 bases at V and 4 bases at J, with 16 bases between the two ends. From germline, CDR1 is LNHDA and CDR2 SQIVND (reference sequence). CDR3 DNA sequence: TGTGCCAGTACTCGTGGGGCAGGGCCCACCGGGGAGCTGTTTTTT. Translated: CASTRGAGPTGELFF. The full variable domain, its missing parts supplied by reference TRBV19 and TRBJ2-2, is DGGITQSPKYLFRKEGQNVTLSCEQNLNHDAMYWYRQDPGQGLRLIYYSQIVNDFQKGDIAEGYSVSREKKESFPLTVTSAQKNPTAFYLCASTRGAGPTGELFFGEGSRLTVL.

The rearrangement links TRBV27 to TRBJ1-4; no reliable D call. Trimming left V 6 bases short and J 1 base short, with 9 bases between. CDR3 length equals 14 residues. Germline V gene sequence: CDR1 MNHEY, CDR2 SMNVEV (reference sequence). CDR3: CASRSTQTNEKLFF. The DNA for the CDR3 is TGTGCCAGCAGGTCGACTCAAACTAATGAAAAACTGTTTTTT.

Only one count was recorded for this clone. This chain joins TRBV11-3 and TRBJ1-1; no clear D. CDR3 size: 13 residues. The V end lost 5 bases, the J end lost 9 bases, and 16 bases lay between the germline ends. The V gene's germline CDR1 is SGHNT and CDR2 YENEEA. The CDR3 DNA reads TGTGCCAGCAGCCCATATAACGGAGGTAAAGCTTTCTTT. Its protein is CASSPYNGGKAFF.

The chain recombines TRBV4-2 with TRBJ2-2; possibly TRBD1 for D (7 bases). The length of the CDR3 is 16 residues. Germline loops: CDR1 LGHNA, CDR2 YNFKEQ. Trimming shortened V by 4 bases and J by 3 bases, and 15 bases separated the two germline ends. The CDR3 DNA reads TGTGCCAGCAGCCCCCGGGGGACAGAGGACACCGGGGAGCTGTTTTTT. It specifies CASSPRGTEDTGELFF.

Concerning this clone: An end of the junction does not agree with germline; a read error may underlie this. V is TRBV7-7 and J is TRBJ2-1; TRBD1 aligns across 8 bases. Per germline, CDR1 SSHAT and CDR2 FNYEAQ (reference sequence). CDR3 length: 14 residues. The CDR3 protein is CASSFRQGMNEQFF. In nucleotides, the CDR3 is TGTGCTAGCAGCTTCAGACAGGGGATGAATGAGCAGTTCTTC.

The chain carries TRBV7-9 and TRBJ2-1; 7 nucleotides line up with TRBD2. The germline CDR1 and CDR2 sequences are SEHNR and FQNEAQ (reference sequence). The CDR3 extends over 16 amino acids. With V trimmed by 3 bases and J by 8 bases, 13 bases remained unmatched. Here the CDR3 DNA reads TGTGCCAGCAGCTTGGGGACTATAGTATCTGTGGATGAGCAGTTCTTC. Protein sequence: CASSLGTIVSVDEQFF. Variable domain in full (rest from reference TRBV7-9 and TRBJ2-1): DTGVSQNPRHKITKRGQNVTFRCDPISEHNRLYWYRQTLGQGPEFLTYFQNEAQLEKSRLLSDRFSAERPKGSFSTLEIQRTEQGDSAMYLCASSLGTIVSVDEQFFGPGTRLTVL.

This clone occurred once. CDR3 sequence reads: CASRQSRGGAEAFF. In DNA, the CDR3 is TGTGCCAGCAGACAGTCTAGAGGGGGCGCTGAAGCTTTCTTT. The rearrangement uses TRBV6-5 and TRBJ1-1; 7 bases fit TRBD1. V shed 6 bases, J shed 6 bases, and the junction held 10 bases outside the gene matches. CDR1 is MNHEY and CDR2 is SVGAGI in the germline V gene. The CDR3 has 14 residues.

The chain employs TRBV27 and TRBJ2-1; 15 bases are a match to TRBD2. Per the germline V gene, CDR1 is MNHEY and CDR2 is SMNVEV (reference sequence). The CDR3 runs to 15 residues. J gave up 7 bases and V 6 bases, and 4 bases lay outside the gene matches. CDR3 nucleotides: TGTGCCAGCAGCATGGGACTAGCGGGAGGAAATGAGCAGTTCTTC. Its translation: CASSMGLAGGNEQFF.

In DNA form, the CDR3 reads TGTGCCAGCTCCGGGACACAAACTAACTATGGCTACACCTTC. As protein: CASSGTQTNYGYTF. The chain carries TRBV18 and TRBJ1-2; tentative D call: TRBD1 (6 bases). The CDR3 length is 14 residues. Germline V gene sequence: CDR1 KGHSH, CDR2 LQKENI. The V gene lost 6 bases and the J gene lost 0 bases, with 11 bases spanning the gap.

The chain recombines TRBV5-4 with TRBJ1-4; 8 nucleotides line up with TRBD1. Unmatched junction bases numbered 8, after V lost 4 bases and J lost 6 bases. Germline loops: CDR1 SGHNT, CDR2 YYREEE (reference sequence). This CDR3 has 15 amino acids. The CDR3 protein is CASSRNQGADEKLFF. CDR3 DNA: TGTGCCAGCAGCCGAAATCAGGGGGCGGATGAAAAACTGTTTTTT.

This clone turned up a few times. The chain is built from TRBV6-2 or TRBV6-3 and TRBJ2-7, with a weak D call TRBD2 (5 bases). Germline-derived CDR1 and CDR2 are MNHEY and SVGEGT. Trimming pared 5 bases from V and 0 bases from J, leaving 14 bases between. The CDR3 covers 15 residues. The CDR3 here is CASSRIASYSYEQYF. For the CDR3, the DNA is TGTGCCAGCAGTCGAATAGCGTCCTACTCCTACGAGCAGTACTTC.